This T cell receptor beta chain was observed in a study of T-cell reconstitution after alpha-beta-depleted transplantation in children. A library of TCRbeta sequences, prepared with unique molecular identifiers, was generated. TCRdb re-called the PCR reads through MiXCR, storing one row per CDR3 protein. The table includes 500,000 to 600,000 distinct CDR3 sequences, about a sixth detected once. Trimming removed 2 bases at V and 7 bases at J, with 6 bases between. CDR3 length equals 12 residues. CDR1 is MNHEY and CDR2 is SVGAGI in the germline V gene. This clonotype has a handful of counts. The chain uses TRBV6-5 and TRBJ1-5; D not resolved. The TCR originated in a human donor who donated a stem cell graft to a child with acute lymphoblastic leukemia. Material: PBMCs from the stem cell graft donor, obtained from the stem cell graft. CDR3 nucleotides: TGTGCCAGCAGTTACCCTGGACAGCCCCAGCATTTT. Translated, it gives CASSYPGQPQHF.